Described below is a single T cell receptor beta chain sequence and its context. Its matching antigen is unknown. Germline V gene data show CDR1 as SGHRS and CDR2 as YFSETQ. CDR3 length: 14 residues. Trimming at V came to 4 bases and at J to 6 bases, leaving 8 bases not matched to a gene. The repertoire was sequenced with immunoSEQ multiplex PCR; TCRdb's copy has only in-frame clones and lacks some. This table has about 44,000 clones, 66% appearing once. The data originate from a study of PD-1 blockade in classical Hodgkin lymphoma. Points from the study as a whole: Among the patients, those starting nivolumab under 1 year after ASCT were excluded. Complete responders started with a diversity level that resembled newly diagnosed patients at baseline. Significantly greater TCR diversity emerged by C4D1 in CD4+ cells but not CD8+ cells.

Time point denoted: cycle 4 day 1 (C4D1), after less than seven weeks of nivolumab. Relapse after autologous stem cell transplantation occurred in every patient, and brentuximab vedotin exposure varied. Specimen: peripheral blood mononuclear cells (PBMCs), collected before the fourth cycle of nivolumab. The gene calls are TRBV5-1 and TRBJ2-7; 9 positions match TRBD2. The sequence was obtained from a human donor with classical Hodgkin lymphoma. The chain's CDR3 is CASSPGAGGAEQYF. The CDR3 coding sequence is TGCGCCAGCAGCCCGGGGGCGGGAGGGGCCGAGCAGTACTTC.